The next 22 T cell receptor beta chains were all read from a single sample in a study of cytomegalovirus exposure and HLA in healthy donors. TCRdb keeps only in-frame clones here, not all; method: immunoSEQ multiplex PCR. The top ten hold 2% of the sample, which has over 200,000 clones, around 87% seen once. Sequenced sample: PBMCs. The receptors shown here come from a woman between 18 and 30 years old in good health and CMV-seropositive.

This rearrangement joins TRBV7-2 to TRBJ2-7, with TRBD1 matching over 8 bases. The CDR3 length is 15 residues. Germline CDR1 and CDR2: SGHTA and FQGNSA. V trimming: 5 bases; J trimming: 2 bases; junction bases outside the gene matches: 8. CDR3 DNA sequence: TGTGCCAGCAGCCAGACAGGGGCTACAACCTACGAGCAGTACTTC. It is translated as CASSQTGATTYEQYF.

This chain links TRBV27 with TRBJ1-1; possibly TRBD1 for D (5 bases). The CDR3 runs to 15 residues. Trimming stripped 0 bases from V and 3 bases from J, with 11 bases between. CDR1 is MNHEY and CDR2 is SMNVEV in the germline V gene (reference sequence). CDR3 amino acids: CASSLSRTGYTEAFF. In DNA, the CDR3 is TGTGCCAGCAGTTTATCCCGTACAGGTTACACTGAAGCTTTCTTT.

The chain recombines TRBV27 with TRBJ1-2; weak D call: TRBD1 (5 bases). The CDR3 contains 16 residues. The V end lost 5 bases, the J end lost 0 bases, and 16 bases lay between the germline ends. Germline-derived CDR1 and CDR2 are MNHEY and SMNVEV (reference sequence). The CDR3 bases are TGTGCCAGCAGTCCCCGGACATTTTTAGCTAACTATGGCTACACCTTC. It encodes CASSPRTFLANYGYTF.

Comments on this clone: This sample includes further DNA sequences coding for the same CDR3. The CDR3 here is CASSVASSYNEQFF. As DNA, the CDR3 is TGTGCCAGCAGCGTAGCCAGCTCCTACAATGAGCAGTTCTTC. V is TRBV9 and J is TRBJ2-1; no reliable D call. Between the trimmed V and J ends, which lost 0 bases and 0 bases, there was a span of 4 bases. The germline V gene has CDR1 SGDLS and CDR2 YYNGEE. The CDR3 covers 14 residues.

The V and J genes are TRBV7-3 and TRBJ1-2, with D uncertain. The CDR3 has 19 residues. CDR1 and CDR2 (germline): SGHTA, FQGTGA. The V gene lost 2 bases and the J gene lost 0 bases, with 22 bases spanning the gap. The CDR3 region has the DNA TGTGCCAGCAGCTTACGCCCCGGCGAGGGAGCAGAAGCTAACTATGGCTACACCTTC. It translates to CASSLRPGEGAEANYGYTF.

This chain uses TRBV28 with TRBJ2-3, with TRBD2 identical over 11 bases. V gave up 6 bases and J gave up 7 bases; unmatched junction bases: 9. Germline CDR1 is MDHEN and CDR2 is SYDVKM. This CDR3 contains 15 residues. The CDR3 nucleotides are TGTGCCAGCAGACCACTAGCGGGAGTGACTAATACGCAGTATTTT. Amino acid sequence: CASRPLAGVTNTQYF.

This chain's CDR3 is CASSQDSAREQFF. CDR3 in DNA: TGCGCCAGCAGCCAAGATTCAGCGCGCGAGCAGTTCTTC. The gene calls are TRBV4-1 and TRBJ2-1; no definite D call. The CDR3 covers 13 residues. Trimming took 0 bases from V and 10 from J, leaving 10 bases between them. Germline lookup yields CDR1 MGHRA and CDR2 YSYEKL.

CDR3 region: CASRTHGSDTQYF. DNA for the CDR3: TGTGCCAGCAGGACACATGGCTCAGATACGCAGTATTTT. The chain is built from TRBV2 and TRBJ2-3; unclear D gene. In germline, CDR1 is SNHLY, CDR2 FYNNEI. Trimming left V 6 bases short and J 4 bases short, with 11 bases between. This CDR3 contains 13 residues.

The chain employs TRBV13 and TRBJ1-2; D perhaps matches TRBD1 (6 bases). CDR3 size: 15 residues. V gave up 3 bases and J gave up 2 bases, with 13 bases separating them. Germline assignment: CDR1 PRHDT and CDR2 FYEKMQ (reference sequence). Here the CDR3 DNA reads TGTGCCAGCAGCTTTGGTCCGCAGGGGAACTATGGCTACACCTTC. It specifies CASSFGPQGNYGYTF.

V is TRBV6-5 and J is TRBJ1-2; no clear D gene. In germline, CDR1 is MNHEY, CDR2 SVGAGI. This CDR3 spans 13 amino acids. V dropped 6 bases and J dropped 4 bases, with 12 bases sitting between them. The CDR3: CASRSGSLYGYTF. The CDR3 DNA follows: TGTGCCAGCAGGTCCGGGAGCCTCTATGGCTACACCTTC.

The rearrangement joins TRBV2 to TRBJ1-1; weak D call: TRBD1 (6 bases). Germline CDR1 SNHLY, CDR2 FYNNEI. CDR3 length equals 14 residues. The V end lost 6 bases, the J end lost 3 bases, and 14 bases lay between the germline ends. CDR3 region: CASRGAQGYTEAFF. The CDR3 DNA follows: TGTGCCAGCAGGGGGGCGCAGGGCTACACTGAAGCTTTCTTT.

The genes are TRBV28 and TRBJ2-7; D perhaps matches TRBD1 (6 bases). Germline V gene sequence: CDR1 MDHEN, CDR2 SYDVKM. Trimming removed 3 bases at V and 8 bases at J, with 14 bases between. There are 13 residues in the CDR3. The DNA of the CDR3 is TGTGCCAGCAGTTTGACAGGAGTGGGGAAGCAGTACTTC. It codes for CASSLTGVGKQYF.

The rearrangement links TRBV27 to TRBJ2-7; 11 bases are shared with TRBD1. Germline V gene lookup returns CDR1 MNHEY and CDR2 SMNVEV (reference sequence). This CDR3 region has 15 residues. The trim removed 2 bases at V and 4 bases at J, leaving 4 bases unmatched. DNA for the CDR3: TGTGCCAGCAGTTTAACCGGGACAGGGGGTTACGAGCAGTACTTC. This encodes CASSLTGTGGYEQYF.

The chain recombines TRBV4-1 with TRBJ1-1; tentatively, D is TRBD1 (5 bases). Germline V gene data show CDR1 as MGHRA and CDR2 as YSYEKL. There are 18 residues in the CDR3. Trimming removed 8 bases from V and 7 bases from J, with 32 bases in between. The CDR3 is CASVQSPSQTGTPVEAFF. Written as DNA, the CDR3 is TGCGCCAGCGTACAAAGTCCTTCTCAAACCGGGACTCCGGTTGAAGCTTTCTTT.

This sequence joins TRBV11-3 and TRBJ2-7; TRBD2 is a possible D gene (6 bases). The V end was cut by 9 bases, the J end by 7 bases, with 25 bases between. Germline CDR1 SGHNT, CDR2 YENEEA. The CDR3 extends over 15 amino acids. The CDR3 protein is CARRRGPTPQMEQYF. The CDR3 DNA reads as TGTGCCAGGCGGCGGGGTCCCACTCCCCAGATGGAGCAGTACTTC.

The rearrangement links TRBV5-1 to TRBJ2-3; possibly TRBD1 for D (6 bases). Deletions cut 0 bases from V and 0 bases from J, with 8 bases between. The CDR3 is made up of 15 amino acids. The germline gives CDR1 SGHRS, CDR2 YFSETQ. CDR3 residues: CASSLEDSSTDTQYF. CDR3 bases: TGCGCCAGCAGCTTGGAGGACAGCAGCACAGATACGCAGTATTTT.

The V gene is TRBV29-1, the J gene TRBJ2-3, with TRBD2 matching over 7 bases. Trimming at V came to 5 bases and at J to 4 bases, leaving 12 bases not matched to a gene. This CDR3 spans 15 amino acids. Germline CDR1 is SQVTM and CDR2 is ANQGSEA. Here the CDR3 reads CSVQEGGSGADTQYF. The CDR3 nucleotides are TGCAGCGTTCAGGAGGGCGGGAGTGGGGCAGATACGCAGTATTTT.

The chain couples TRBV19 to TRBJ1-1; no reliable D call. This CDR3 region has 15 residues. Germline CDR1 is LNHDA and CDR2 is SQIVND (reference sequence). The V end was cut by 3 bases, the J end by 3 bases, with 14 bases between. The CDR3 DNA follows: TGTGCCAGTAGTATTAGTACAGCAGTGGACACTGAAGCTTTCTTT. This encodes CASSISTAVDTEAFF.

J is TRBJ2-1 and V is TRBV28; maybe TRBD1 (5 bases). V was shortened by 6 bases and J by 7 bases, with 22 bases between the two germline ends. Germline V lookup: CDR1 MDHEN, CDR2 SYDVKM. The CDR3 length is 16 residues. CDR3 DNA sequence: TGTGCCAGCAGAATGCTCCAGGGAAGATCTTCGAATGAGCAGTTCTTC. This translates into CASRMLQGRSSNEQFF.

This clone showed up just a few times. CDR3 amino acids: CASSADPTGNYGYTF. CDR3 bases: TGTGCCAGCAGCGCAGACCCGACAGGGAACTATGGCTACACCTTC. V usage is TRBV9 and J usage is TRBJ1-2; TRBD1 agrees at 7 bases. Germline V gives CDR1 SGDLS, CDR2 YYNGEE. The J segment lost 2 bases and the V segment lost 3 bases, leaving 7 bases of the junction unmatched. The CDR3 consists of 15 residues.

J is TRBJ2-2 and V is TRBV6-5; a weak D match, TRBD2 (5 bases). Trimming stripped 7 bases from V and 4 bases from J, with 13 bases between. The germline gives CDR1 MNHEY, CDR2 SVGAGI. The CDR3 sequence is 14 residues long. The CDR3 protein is CASTVSVVTGELFF. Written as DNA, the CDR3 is TGTGCCAGCACGGTTAGCGTGGTCACCGGGGAGCTGTTTTTT.

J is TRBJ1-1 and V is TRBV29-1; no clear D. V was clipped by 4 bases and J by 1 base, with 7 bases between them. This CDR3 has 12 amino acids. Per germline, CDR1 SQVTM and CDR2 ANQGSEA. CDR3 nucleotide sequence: TGCAGCGTTGGGTTCGGGAACACTGAAGCTTTCTTT. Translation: CSVGFGNTEAFF.